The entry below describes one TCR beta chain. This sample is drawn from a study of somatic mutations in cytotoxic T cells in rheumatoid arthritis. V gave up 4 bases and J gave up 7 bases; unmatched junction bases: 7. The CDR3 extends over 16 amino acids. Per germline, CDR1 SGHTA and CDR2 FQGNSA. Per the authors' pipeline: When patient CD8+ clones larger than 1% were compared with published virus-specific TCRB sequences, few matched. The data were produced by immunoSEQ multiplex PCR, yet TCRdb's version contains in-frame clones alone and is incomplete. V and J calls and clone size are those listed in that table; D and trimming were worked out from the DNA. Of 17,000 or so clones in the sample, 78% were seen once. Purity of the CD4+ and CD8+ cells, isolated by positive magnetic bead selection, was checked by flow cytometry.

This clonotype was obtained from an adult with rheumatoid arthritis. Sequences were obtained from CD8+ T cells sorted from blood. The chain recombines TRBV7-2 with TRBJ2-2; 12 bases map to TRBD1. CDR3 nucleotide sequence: TGTGCCAGCAGCTACAGGGACAGGGGGCGGGTCGGGGAGCTGTTTTTT. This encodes CASSYRDRGRVGELFF.